A selection of T cell receptor beta chains follows, all from one sample in a study of T cells of healthy individuals. TCRdb reprocessed the 5' RACE reads via MiXCR and lists one record per CDR3 protein. Here the sample spans nearly 100,000 distinct CDR3 sequences, 15% to 20% being singletons. These receptors all come from a human donor in good health. Both conserved end residues are part of each CDR3. D genes are given only for firm matches.

CASSERTGGHKNIQYF	TRBV2	TRBJ2-4	TRBD1
CASSYLGARVPTDTQYF	TRBV4-1	TRBJ2-3	-
CASGTQGLGLGAFF	TRBV12-3/TRBV12-4	TRBJ1-1	-
CASSLGELGPEAFF	TRBV5-1	TRBJ1-1	-
CASSGAVRSQYF	TRBV2	TRBJ2-7	-
CASRQGANHEQYF	TRBV28	TRBJ2-7	TRBD1
CASSFHRDTGELFF	TRBV5-1	TRBJ2-2	-
CASSFPPLAREQYF	TRBV28	TRBJ2-7	-
CSAFIAGGPSTDTQYF	TRBV20-1	TRBJ2-3	TRBD2
CASTTLAGAYEQYF	TRBV28	TRBJ2-7	TRBD2
CASRAGSYEQYF	TRBV12-3/TRBV12-4	TRBJ2-7	-
CARIRERGSRADTQYF	TRBV21-1	TRBJ2-3	-
CASMDRDYQETQYF	TRBV27	TRBJ2-5	TRBD1
CSVDTEYYGYTF	TRBV29-1	TRBJ1-2	-
CANETAGQTNQPQHF	TRBV28	TRBJ1-5	-
CASSLYGYTEAFF	TRBV7-2	TRBJ1-1	-
CASSQPSGDTQKEAFF	TRBV3-1	TRBJ1-1	-
CASRPTSGGAIHTQYF	TRBV6-6	TRBJ2-3	TRBD2
CASSKGIFNTGELFF	TRBV10-1	TRBJ2-2	-
CASSLPLQETLAKNIQYF	TRBV28	TRBJ2-4	-
CASGLAGETQYTF	TRBV2	-	-
CASSYNSPDTQYF	TRBV6-2/TRBV6-3	TRBJ2-3	-
CASSYRGGTDTQYF	TRBV6-6	TRBJ2-3	TRBD2
CASRENSVGEQFF	TRBV2	TRBJ2-1	-
CASSQGGAHSDTQYF	TRBV7-3	TRBJ2-3	-
CSASPSWAGNQETQYF	TRBV20-1	TRBJ2-5	-
CASSPGRRGDTDTQYF	TRBV3-1	TRBJ2-3	-
CASSLTGGFNQPQHF	TRBV27	TRBJ1-5	TRBD1
CASIARETQYF	TRBV6-5	TRBJ2-5	-
CASSLGSGTDTQYF	TRBV7-2	TRBJ2-3	-
CASSLGGELAQETQYF	TRBV7-2	TRBJ2-5	-
CASSQGLAGTGELFF	TRBV3-1	TRBJ2-2	TRBD2
CSVGDEAAERYF	TRBV29-1	TRBJ2-7	-
CASSLDRKQETQYF	TRBV28	TRBJ2-5	-
CASSQGAGYSTDTQYF	TRBV4-3	TRBJ2-3	-
CASSFRRRGATNEKLFF	TRBV7-9	TRBJ1-4	-
CASSLARGAGNTIYF	TRBV7-8	TRBJ1-3	-
CASSLIQGRAEAFF	TRBV28	TRBJ1-1	-
CASSPRTGIVAYEQYF	TRBV4-1	TRBJ2-7	TRBD1
CASSLVTSKQYF	TRBV7-9	TRBJ2-7	-
CASRWDIGNTEAFF	TRBV6-2/TRBV6-3	TRBJ1-1	-
CASSQGGRGRSPLHF	TRBV4-1	TRBJ1-6	TRBD1
CAISEGSEQYF	TRBV10-3	TRBJ2-7	-
CSALLAHETQYF	TRBV20-1	TRBJ2-5	-
CASSVLRDPPFYGYTF	TRBV5-1	TRBJ1-2	-
CSGYLAFGYEQYF	TRBV29-1	TRBJ2-7	-
CASRSTVVGEKLFF	TRBV6-6	TRBJ1-4	-
CASSPRGRNTDQETQYF	TRBV6-5	TRBJ2-5	TRBD2
CATRGRDTTTGELFF	TRBV24-1	TRBJ2-2	-
CSARSGEQPQHF	TRBV20-1	TRBJ1-5	-
CASSYSSVRTYSYNEQFF	TRBV6-6	TRBJ2-1	-
CASSLRAGVLSYEQYF	TRBV7-2	TRBJ2-7	TRBD2